Shown below are 6 T cell receptor beta chains from a single sample sequenced in a study of blood T cell repertoires in COVID-19. Libraries were prepared by immunoSEQ multiplex PCR; TCRdb keeps only in-frame clonotypes and omits some of them. The sample includes 120,000 or so clones, about 70% of them seen just once. Material: peripheral blood. These receptor sequences come from a woman aged 70-85 years with acute or convalescent COVID-19.

The V and J genes are TRBV11-3 and TRBJ2-3; D might be TRBD2 (5 bases). With 1 base removed from V and 3 bases from J, the gap between germline ends came to 11 bases. Germline V gene data show CDR1 as SGHNT and CDR2 as YENEEA. The CDR3 spans 15 residues. The CDR3 reads CASSLAGSATDTQYF. Here the CDR3 DNA reads TGTGCCAGCAGCTTAGCGGGGTCAGCGACAGATACGCAGTATTTT.

V gene TRBV4-3 combines with J gene TRBJ1-1; 9 bases agree with TRBD1. The CDR3 loop spans 14 amino acids. Germline V gene lookup returns CDR1 LGHNA and CDR2 YSLEER. The junction had 6 bases not matched to a gene; V was cut back by 5 bases and J by 5 bases. CDR3 loop: CASSVGQGSTEAFF. The CDR3 DNA follows: TGCGCCAGCAGCGTGGGACAGGGTTCGACTGAAGCTTTCTTT.

CDR3 loop: CASRGGGSPLHF. In nucleotides, the CDR3 is TGTGCCAGCAGGGGGGGAGGTTCACCCCTCCACTTT. V usage is TRBV2 and J usage is TRBJ1-6; D possibly corresponds to TRBD1 (5 bases). Germline lookup yields CDR1 SNHLY and CDR2 FYNNEI. The V and J ends lost 6 bases and 9 bases respectively, with 9 bases between them. This CDR3 contains 12 residues.

The chain links TRBV14 to TRBJ2-5; 7 bases fit TRBD2. Germline V lookup: CDR1 SGHDN, CDR2 FVKESK. With 1 base clipped from V and 2 bases from J, the junction kept 7 bases outside the gene matches. The CDR3 extends over 16 amino acids. The CDR3 loop reads CASSQGRETTQETQYF. For the CDR3, the DNA is TGTGCCAGCAGCCAAGGGCGGGAGACTACTCAAGAGACCCAGTACTTC.

The J gene is TRBJ1-5, the V gene TRBV6-6; D is unresolved. The germline V and J ends were trimmed by 6 bases and 0 bases, with 12 bases remaining between them. The CDR3 sequence is 15 residues long. Germline CDR1 MNHNY, CDR2 SVGAGI (reference sequence). CDR3 region: CASRADGDSNQPQHF. DNA of the CDR3: TGTGCCAGCAGAGCGGACGGGGATAGCAATCAGCCCCAGCATTTT.

The chain employs TRBV28 and TRBJ2-5; D perhaps matches TRBD1 (6 bases). Germline CDR1 and CDR2: MDHEN and SYDVKM. The V gene lost 5 bases and the J gene lost 5 bases, with 27 bases spanning the gap. This CDR3 has 18 amino acids. CDR3 sequence: CASSRVGATGRWGETQYF. CDR3 in DNA: TGTGCCAGCAGTCGGGTCGGGGCCACAGGGAGATGGGGGGAGACCCAGTACTTC.